These T cell receptor beta chains were read from a single sample in a study of T-cell reconstitution after alpha-beta-depleted transplantation in children. TCRdb reprocessed the PCR reads via MiXCR and lists one record per CDR3 protein. The profile covers 200,000 to 300,000 distinct CDR3 sequences, with around 13% appearing a single time and about 2.4% taken by the ten largest. The specimen was PBMCs from the stem cell graft donor, collected from the stem cell graft. The receptors originated from a human donor who donated a stem cell graft to a child with acute lymphoblastic leukemia. Each CDR3 is given with its conserved first and last residue. D genes are given only for firm matches. Size values are once, few and many counts, or a class for expanded clones, and some rows have none.

TRBV4-3,17,TRBJ2-2,many,.,CASSQDRIELGAGELFF,TGCGCCAGCAGCCAAGATAGAATAGAATTGGGGGCCGGGGAGCTGTTTTTT
TRBV18,16,TRBJ2-5,.,.,CASSPPTTPGEETQYF,TGTGCCAGCTCACCACCGACGACCCCGGGGGAGGAGACCCAGTACTTC
TRBV7-2,16,TRBJ2-3,.,.,CASSLLAGAITDTQYF,TGTGCCAGCAGCTTACTTGCGGGGGCGATCACAGATACGCAGTATTTT
TRBV7-2,14,TRBJ2-1,many,TRBD2,CASSRDYPRGEQFF,TGTGCCAGCAGCCGGGACTACCCGCGAGGAGAGCAGTTCTTC
TRBV5-6,14,TRBJ2-1,many,TRBD2,CASLSGRAVNEQFF,TGTGCCAGCCTGAGCGGGAGGGCAGTAAATGAGCAGTTCTTC
TRBV29-1,12,TRBJ2-2,many,.,CSVATSRSGLFF,TGCAGCGTTGCGACCTCTCGATCGGGGCTGTTTTTT
TRBV11-2,16,TRBJ1-3,few,.,CASSLVEGLSGNTIYF,TGTGCCAGCAGCTTAGTAGAGGGACTTTCTGGAAACACCATATATTTT
TRBV29-1,13,TRBJ1-1,many,TRBD1,CSVAQGLGTEAFF,TGCAGCGTAGCACAGGGGTTGGGCACTGAAGCTTTCTTT
TRBV4-2,14,TRBJ2-2,many,TRBD1,CASSPGQDTGELFF,TGTGCCAGCAGCCCGGGACAGGACACCGGGGAGCTGTTTTTT
TRBV20-1,18,TRBJ2-1,.,TRBD1,CSADRGQGALAYYNEQFF,TGCAGTGCCGATCGCGGACAGGGGGCTCTGGCCTACTACAATGAGCAGTTCTTC
TRBV7-2,16,TRBJ2-1,few,.,CASSLADRVSGNEQFF,TGTGCCAGCAGCTTAGCCGACAGGGTTAGCGGCAATGAGCAGTTCTTC
TRBV7-2,15,TRBJ2-7,many,TRBD1,CASSPAPDRVIEQYF,TGTGCCAGCAGCCCAGCTCCGGACAGGGTTATCGAGCAGTACTTC
TRBV20-1,19,TRBJ2-7,few,TRBD1,CSARDQPGQGQGDYYEQYF,TGCAGTGCTAGAGACCAGCCGGGACAAGGACAGGGGGACTACTACGAGCAGTACTTC
TRBV7-9,16,TRBJ2-1,.,TRBD1,CASSLDRDRGPDEQFF,TGTGCCAGCAGCTTAGATCGGGACAGGGGACCAGATGAGCAGTTCTTC
TRBV15,15,TRBJ2-1,many,TRBD2,CATSRGTSGGGEQFF,TGTGCCACCAGCAGAGGTACTAGCGGGGGGGGTGAGCAGTTCTTC
TRBV10-3,16,TRBJ2-7,many,TRBD2,CATTSTWTSATYEQYF,TGTGCCACCACGTCCACGTGGACTAGCGCAACCTACGAGCAGTACTTC
TRBV20-1,13,TRBJ2-1,few,TRBD2,CSARLIAGSEQFF,TGCAGTGCTCGACTAATAGCGGGTAGTGAGCAGTTCTTC
TRBV28,15,TRBJ1-1,many,.,CASSLGPDTNTEAFF,TGTGCCAGCAGTTTGGGCCCCGATACGAACACTGAAGCTTTCTTT
TRBV6-1,15,TRBJ1-1,.,.,CASRHEGGTNTEAFF,TGTGCCAGCAGACACGAGGGGGGGACGAACACTGAAGCTTTCTTT
TRBV5-4,15,TRBJ2-2,.,TRBD1,CASSLSQTGGGELFF,TGTGCCAGCAGCTTGTCCCAGACAGGGGGCGGGGAGCTGTTTTTT
TRBV27,16,TRBJ2-7,.,TRBD2,CASSFGTSGSSYEQYF,TGTGCCAGCAGTTTCGGGACTAGCGGGAGCTCCTACGAGCAGTACTTC
TRBV5-1,13,TRBJ2-1,many,.,CASSLATTNEQFF,TGCGCCAGCAGCTTGGCGACTACCAATGAGCAGTTCTTC
TRBV5-1,15,TRBJ2-7,many,TRBD1,CASSMSGTGDDEQYF,TGCGCCAGCAGCATGTCCGGGACAGGGGACGACGAGCAGTACTTC
TRBV4-2,15,TRBJ2-7,few,TRBD2,CASSQVLAGAYEQYF,TGTGCCAGCAGCCAGGTCCTAGCGGGAGCCTACGAGCAGTACTTC
TRBV12-3/TRBV12-4,14,TRBJ2-1,many,TRBD2,CASSAPSGRSEQFF,TGTGCCAGCAGTGCCCCCAGCGGGAGGAGTGAGCAGTTCTTC
TRBV12-3/TRBV12-4,15,TRBJ1-5,many,TRBD1,CASSYTGGAYQPQHF,TGTGCCAGCAGTTATACAGGGGGCGCATATCAGCCCCAGCATTTT
TRBV5-5,15,TRBJ2-7,many,.,CASRPYQGFTYEQYF,TGTGCCAGCAGACCATACCAAGGGTTTACCTACGAGCAGTACTTC
TRBV9,15,TRBJ2-1,many,TRBD1,CASSGGGQGYNEQFF,TGTGCCAGCAGCGGAGGGGGACAGGGCTACAATGAGCAGTTCTTC
TRBV10-3,14,TRBJ2-7,many,.,CASTRGESSYEQYF,TGTGCCTCCACCCGCGGCGAGAGCTCCTACGAGCAGTACTTC
TRBV15,15,TRBJ2-5,few,.,CATSNQGGAGETQYF,TGTGCCACCAGCAATCAGGGGGGCGCCGGGGAGACCCAGTACTTC
TRBV4-3,14,TRBJ1-1,.,TRBD1,CASSLVTGDTEAFF,TGCGCCAGCAGCCTCGTGACAGGGGACACTGAAGCTTTCTTT
TRBV9,15,TRBJ2-3,many,.,CASSPGFGGTDTQYF,TGTGCCAGCAGTCCGGGGTTCGGGGGCACAGATACGCAGTATTTT
TRBV5-1,15,TRBJ2-7,many,.,CASSLMAQGAYEQYF,TGCGCCAGCAGCTTAATGGCCCAGGGTGCATACGAGCAGTACTTC
TRBV7-2,14,TRBJ1-4,many,TRBD1,CASSVGTGREKLFF,TGTGCCAGCAGCGTCGGGACAGGGAGGGAAAAACTGTTTTTT
TRBV10-3,14,TRBJ2-1,many,TRBD2,CATLGTSVGNEQFF,TGTGCCACACTCGGGACTAGCGTGGGGAATGAGCAGTTCTTC
TRBV6-2/TRBV6-3,11,TRBJ2-2,.,.,CASLGNGELFF,TGTGCCAGCTTAGGTAACGGGGAGCTGTTTTTT
TRBV7-2,17,TRBJ1-5,many,TRBD1,CASSSPNRGRLNQPQHF,TGTGCCAGCAGCTCACCGAACAGGGGGCGCTTAAATCAGCCCCAGCATTTT
TRBV28,17,TRBJ2-3,many,.,CASSLRAYGRSTDTQYF,TGTGCCAGCAGTTTAAGAGCATACGGGAGAAGCACAGATACGCAGTATTTT
TRBV7-9,14,TRBJ2-5,many,.,CASSSRTTRETQYF,TGTGCCAGCAGCTCCCGGACAACGAGAGAGACCCAGTACTTC
TRBV5-5,16,TRBJ2-7,many,.,CASSLIRQTGSYEQYF,TGTGCCAGCAGCCTAATTAGACAGACCGGCTCCTACGAGCAGTACTTC
TRBV27,16,TRBJ1-5,many,.,CASSHGGSASNQPQHF,TGTGCCAGCAGTCACGGGGGCAGCGCTAGCAATCAGCCCCAGCATTTT
TRBV20-1,14,TRBJ2-3,many,.,CSAGGGRGEDTQYF,TGCAGTGCTGGTGGGGGCAGGGGAGAAGATACGCAGTATTTT
TRBV7-8,15,TRBJ1-5,medium-sized,.,CASSSVQGPSQPQHF,TGTGCCAGCAGCTCAGTCCAGGGCCCAAGTCAGCCCCAGCATTTT
TRBV19,15,TRBJ2-3,many,TRBD1,CASNPGGLSADTQYF,TGTGCCTCCAACCCAGGGGGTCTAAGCGCAGATACGCAGTATTTT
TRBV14,13,TRBJ1-5,many,.,CASSQDPEQPQHF,TGTGCCAGCAGCCAAGACCCTGAACAGCCCCAGCATTTT
TRBV7-8,14,TRBJ2-5,many,.,CASSPYRVGETQYF,TGTGCCAGCAGCCCGTACAGGGTAGGAGAGACCCAGTACTTC
TRBV27,16,TRBJ1-1,many,.,CASSFGGARVYTEAFF,TGTGCCAGCAGTTTCGGGGGGGCACGGGTTTACACTGAAGCTTTCTTT
TRBV7-8,17,TRBJ2-6,many,.,CASSDPPGNSGANVLTF,TGTGCCAGCAGCGACCCTCCAGGGAACTCTGGGGCCAACGTCCTGACTTTC
TRBV5-1,16,TRBJ2-3,many,.,CASSLGAPSPQDTQYF,TGCGCCAGCAGCTTGGGGGCCCCCTCGCCACAGGATACGCAGTATTTT
TRBV5-6,14,TRBJ2-5,many,.,CASSLGAVREAQYF,TGTGCCAGCAGCTTGGGAGCGGTTAGAGAGGCCCAGTACTTC
TRBV4-3,15,TRBJ2-3,many,TRBD2,CASSQWTSGTDTQYF,TGCGCCAGCAGCCAATGGACTAGCGGCACAGATACGCAGTATTTT
TRBV12-3/TRBV12-4,16,TRBJ2-2,.,TRBD1,CASSSRGRRDTGELFF,TGTGCCAGCAGTTCTAGGGGGCGCCGAGACACCGGGGAGCTGTTTTTT
TRBV6-5,15,TRBJ1-4,many,.,CASSYSNRPNEKLFF,TGTGCCAGCAGTTACTCAAACAGACCTAATGAAAAACTGTTTTTT
TRBV7-3,13,TRBJ2-7,few,TRBD1,CASSQQGLGEQYF,TGTGCCAGCAGCCAACAGGGGTTGGGCGAGCAGTACTTC
TRBV20-1,15,TRBJ2-6,many,.,CSASPRNSGANVLTF,TGCAGTGCTTCCCCCAGGAACTCTGGGGCCAACGTCCTGACTTTC
TRBV5-1,13,TRBJ2-1,many,.,CASSFAGNNEQFF,TGCGCCAGCAGCTTCGCAGGGAACAATGAGCAGTTCTTC
TRBV29-1,15,TRBJ1-1,many,.,CSVAGGRAVNTEAFF,TGCAGCGTTGCCGGGGGGAGAGCAGTGAACACTGAAGCTTTCTTT
TRBV6-1,14,TRBJ2-7,many,TRBD1,CASSEETGFGEQYF,TGTGCCAGCAGTGAAGAGACAGGGTTTGGGGAGCAGTACTTC
TRBV4-3,13,TRBJ2-7,many,.,CASSPGGPYEQYF,TGCGCCAGCAGCCCGGGCGGGCCTTACGAGCAGTACTTC
TRBV27,15,TRBJ1-2,many,.,CASSSSDSLDYGYTF,TGTGCCAGCAGTTCATCGGACAGTTTGGACTATGGCTACACCTTC